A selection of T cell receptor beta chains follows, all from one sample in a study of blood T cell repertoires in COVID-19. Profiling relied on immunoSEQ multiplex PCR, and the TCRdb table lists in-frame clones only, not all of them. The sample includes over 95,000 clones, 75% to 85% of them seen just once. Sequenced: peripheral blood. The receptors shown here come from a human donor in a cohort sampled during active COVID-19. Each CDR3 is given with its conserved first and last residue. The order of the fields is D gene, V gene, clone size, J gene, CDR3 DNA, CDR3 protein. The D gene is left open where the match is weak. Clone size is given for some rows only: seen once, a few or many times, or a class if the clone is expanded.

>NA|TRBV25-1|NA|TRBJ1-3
TGTGCCAGCAGTGACGTTTCTCCTGGAAACACCATATATTTT
CASSDVSPGNTIYF
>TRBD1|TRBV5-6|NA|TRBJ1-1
TGTGCCAGCAGCGTCACAGGGGTCACTGAAGCTTTCTTT
CASSVTGVTEAFF
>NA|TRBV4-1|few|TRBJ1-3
TGCGCCAGCAGCCCAGACAGAACTGGAAACACCATATATTTT
CASSPDRTGNTIYF
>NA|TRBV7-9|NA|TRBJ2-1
TGTGCCAGCAGCTCGGTTGGTTCCTACAATGAGCAGTTCTTC
CASSSVGSYNEQFF
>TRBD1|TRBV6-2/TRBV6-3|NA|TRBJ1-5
TGTGCCAGCAGTTCCGGGACAGATAATCAGCCCCAGCATTTT
CASSSGTDNQPQHF
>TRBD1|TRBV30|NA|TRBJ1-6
TGTGCCTGGAGTGTGGGGACAGGGAATTCACCCCTCCACTTT
CAWSVGTGNSPLHF
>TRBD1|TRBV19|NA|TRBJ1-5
TGTGCCAGTATGCGGGTAGGGGGCGTAATCAGCAATCAGCCCCAGCATTTT
CASMRVGGVISNQPQHF
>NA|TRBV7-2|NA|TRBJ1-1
TGTGCCAGCAGCTTAGCGAGTGTACGAGACACTGAAGCTTTCTTT
CASSLASVRDTEAFF
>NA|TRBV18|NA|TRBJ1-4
TGTGCCAGCTCACCAACCGGGATAACTAATGAAAAACTGTTTTTT
CASSPTGITNEKLFF
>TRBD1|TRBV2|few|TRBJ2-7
TGTGCCAGCAGTTTCAAGACCTCGGGACAGTTTTACGAGCAGTACTTC
CASSFKTSGQFYEQYF
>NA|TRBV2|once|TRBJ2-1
TGTGCCAGTATAAGGGACAGGGTATTGCGAGCGGGGGCATACAATGAGCAGTTCTTC
CASIRDRVLRAGAYNEQFF
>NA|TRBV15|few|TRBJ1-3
TGTGCCACCAGCAGAGGGTCCGGACAAGGCTCTGGAAACACCATATATTTT
CATSRGSGQGSGNTIYF
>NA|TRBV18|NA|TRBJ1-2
TGTGCCAGCTCACCAAGTTCGAGGAATGGCTACACCTTC
CASSPSSRNGYTF
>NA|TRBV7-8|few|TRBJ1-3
TGTGCCAGCAGCTCAATAGGAGTATCTGGAAACACCATATATTTT
CASSSIGVSGNTIYF
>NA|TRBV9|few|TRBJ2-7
TGTGCCAGCAGCGTTAGTATAGCCAACCGGGAGCAGTACTTC
CASSVSIANREQYF
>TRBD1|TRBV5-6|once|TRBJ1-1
TGTGCCAGCAGCTTGCTGGACAGGGGGACTGAAGCTTTCTTT
CASSLLDRGTEAFF
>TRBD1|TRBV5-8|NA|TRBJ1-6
TGTGCCAGCAGCACGGGACAGGGGGCGCATATTTCACCCCTCCACTTT
CASSTGQGAHISPLHF
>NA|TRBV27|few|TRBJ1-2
TGTGCCAGCAGTTTCAGGGCAGGGTACGGCTACACCTTC
CASSFRAGYGYTF
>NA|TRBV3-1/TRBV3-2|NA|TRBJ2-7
TGTGCCAGCAGCCAAGTAGCGGCAGGGCTATCCTACGAGCAGTACTTC
CASSQVAAGLSYEQYF
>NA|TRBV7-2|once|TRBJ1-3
TGTGCCAGCAGCTTTCGGGGTTCTTTTGGAAACACCATATATTTT
CASSFRGSFGNTIYF
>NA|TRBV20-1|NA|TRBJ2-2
TGCAGTGCTAGTTCCGCTTGGGGGAGGATCGCGAACACCGGGGAGCTGTTTTTT
CSASSAWGRIANTGELFF
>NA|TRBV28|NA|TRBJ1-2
TGTGCCAGCAGTTTACAGGCGGGGGGTGGCTACACCTTC
CASSLQAGGGYTF
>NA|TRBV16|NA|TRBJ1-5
TGTGCCAGCAGCCGGCCCGGACGGGGAAATCAGCCCCAGCATTTT
CASSRPGRGNQPQHF
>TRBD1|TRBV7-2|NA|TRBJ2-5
TGTGCCAGCAGCACGTTACCGGGACAGGGGAGAAAGACCCAGTACTTC
CASSTLPGQGRKTQYF
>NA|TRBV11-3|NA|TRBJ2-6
TGTGCCAGCAGCTTAGATCTTGCGAACCCCGTCCTGACTTTC
CASSLDLANPVLTF
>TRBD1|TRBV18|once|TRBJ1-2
TGTGCCAGCTCTACCGGGACAGGGACCTATGGCTACACCTTC
CASSTGTGTYGYTF
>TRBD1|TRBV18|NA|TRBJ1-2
TGTGCCAGCTCACCAGGACAGGCGTACTATGGCTACACCTTC
CASSPGQAYYGYTF
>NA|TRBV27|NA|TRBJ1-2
TGTGCCAGCAGGGGGGGGCCGGGCTATGGCTACACCTTC
CASRGGPGYGYTF
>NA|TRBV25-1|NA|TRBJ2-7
TGTGCCACCGGGAGACAGGGATCGTACGAGCAGTACTTC
CATGRQGSYEQYF